The 24 T cell receptor beta chains below were found in one sample sequenced in a study of vaccination and CD4 T cells after COVID-19 (dated by TCRdb to the early 2020s). The treatment or condition label corresponds to: approximately 9-day PBMC culture with coronavirus spike peptide pools or control peptides (ViraFEST assay). Their specific antigens are unknown. Libraries came from PCR. The data were produced on an Illumina iSeq 100. TCR sequencing of DNA from cultured CD4+ T cells used the Oncomine TCR Beta short-read assay at the Johns Hopkins FTIC core. TCRdb reworked the public reads: Q25 trimming with fastp, MiXCR clone assembly, productive beta chains retained. Each record represents a unique CDR3 protein, reported with the most common genes and DNA among its rows. This sample comprises 15,000 to 19,000 distinct CDR3 sequences, about 42% of them detected only once. More than 20% of the sample is held by the ten biggest clonotypes.

Sample: cultured CD4+ T cells from blood. These receptors came from a human donor with COVID-19.

This clonotype was observed a few times. The chain recombines TRBV20-1 with TRBJ2-3, with D possibly being TRBD1 or TRBD2 (5 bases each). The CDR3 runs to 17 residues. Trimming took off 3 bases at V and 1 base at J, with 20 bases between the two ends. The germline V gene encodes CDR1 DFQATT and CDR2 SNEGSKA (reference sequence). This CDR3 is CSASLSGGVRRTDTQYF. The CDR3 region has the DNA TGCAGTGCTAGTTTGAGTGGGGGAGTCAGACGCACAGATACGCAGTATTTT.

In its sample, this clonotype was seen a few times. The rearrangement uses TRBV20-1 and TRBJ1-4, with a weak D call TRBD1 (5 bases). This CDR3 comprises 13 residues. Trimming took off 5 bases at V and 6 bases at J, with 13 bases between the two ends. The germline gives CDR1 DFQATT, CDR2 SNEGSKA (reference sequence). CDR3 bases: TGCAGTGCTGTGGGGCCGGCGTATGAAAAACTGTTTTTT. It specifies CSAVGPAYEKLFF.

This chain uses TRBV27 with TRBJ1-2; D is perhaps TRBD1 (5 bases). The V gene lost 6 bases and the J gene lost 5 bases, with 13 bases spanning the gap. Germline CDR1 reads MNHEY; CDR2 reads SMNVEV (reference sequence). The CDR3 runs 13 residues. CDR3 sequence: CASRRGGGYGYTF. CDR3 sequence (DNA): TGTGCCAGCAGGCGGGGGGGTGGGTATGGCTACACCTTC.

This clonotype has a handful of counts. The chain combines TRBV30 with TRBJ1-5, with D perhaps matching TRBD1 (6 bases). This CDR3 spans 12 amino acids. Germline CDR1 reads GTSNPN; CDR2 reads SVGIG (reference sequence). V lost 5 bases to trimming and J lost 6 bases, with 11 bases between them. This CDR3 reads CAWQGIGQPQHF. DNA of the CDR3: TGTGCCTGGCAGGGGATTGGTCAGCCCCAGCATTTT.

V gene TRBV28 combines with J gene TRBJ1-5; D is uncertain. The CDR3 is made up of 16 amino acids. V was cut by 2 bases and J by 1 base, with 12 bases left in between. From germline, CDR1 is MDHEN and CDR2 SYDVKM. The CDR3 sequence: CASSLPGVESNQPQHF. Here the CDR3 DNA reads TGTGCCAGCAGTTTACCTGGAGTCGAAAGCAATCAGCCCCAGCATTTT.

This clonotype was seen only a few times. The chain employs TRBV7-9 and TRBJ1-2; D not resolved. The CDR3 is 13 residues long. Germline CDR1 and CDR2: SEHNR and FQNEAQ (reference sequence). Trimming shortened V by 11 bases and J by 2 bases, and 15 bases separated the two germline ends. CDR3 loop: CAVHESVNYGYTF. CDR3 coding DNA: TGTGCCGTTCACGAGTCGGTAAACTATGGCTACACCTTC.

The chain combines TRBV11-2 with TRBJ1-2, with 9 bases that match TRBD1. V lost 6 bases, J lost 8 bases, and 13 bases stayed unmatched. Germline loops: CDR1 SGHAT, CDR2 FQNNGV. This CDR3 region has 15 residues. The DNA of the CDR3 is TGTGCCAGCAGTCCTCTCATGACAGGGGGAGGCGGCTACACCTTC. Translating gives CASSPLMTGGGGYTF.

This clonotype appeared a few times. This chain connects TRBV20-1 to TRBJ1-1; 8 nucleotides match TRBD1. This CDR3 is built from 14 residues. J was trimmed by 3 bases and V by 4 bases; bases with no gene match: 7. Germline CDR1 and CDR2: DFQATT and SNEGSKA (reference sequence). This CDR3 is CSATGGAKDTEAFF. In DNA, the CDR3 is TGCAGTGCTACAGGGGGCGCTAAGGACACTGAAGCTTTCTTT.

This rearrangement joins TRBV19 to TRBJ2-3; no firm D call. The germline V gene encodes CDR1 LNHDA and CDR2 SQIVND (reference sequence). Between the trimmed V and J ends, which lost 2 bases and 3 bases, there was a span of 9 bases. This CDR3 is 14 amino acids long. CDR3 bases: TGTGCCAGTAGTATATCCGGGTTTACAGATACGCAGTATTTT. It encodes CASSISGFTDTQYF.

The chain has TRBV19 and TRBJ1-3; 7 nucleotides agree with TRBD1. J lost 0 bases, V lost 5 bases, and 7 bases had no gene match. Germline V CDR1 and CDR2: LNHDA, SQIVND (reference sequence). CDR3 length equals 16 residues. CDR3 loop: CASSSDRPGSGNTIYF. The CDR3 region has the DNA TGTGCCAGTAGTTCGGACAGGCCAGGCTCTGGAAACACCATATATTTT.

The chain links TRBV4-3 to TRBJ1-3, with D perhaps matching TRBD1 (5 bases). The CDR3 is made up of 17 amino acids. Trimming pared 0 bases from V and 2 bases from J, leaving 14 bases between. Germline CDR1 and CDR2: LGHNA and YSLEER. The CDR3 protein is CASSQDVNGAAGNTIYF. The CDR3 DNA reads as TGCGCCAGCAGCCAAGACGTTAATGGGGCAGCTGGAAACACCATATATTTT.

The chain carries TRBV21-1 and TRBJ2-7; the table's D call, TRBD2, has no DNA check behind it. TRBV21-1 corresponds to a pseudogene. The CDR3 is 15 amino acids. The CDR3 sequence: CASSKQGSVSYEQYF. The CDR3 coding sequence is TGTGCCAGCAGCAAACAAGGGAGCGTCTCCTACGAGCAGTACTTC.

This clonotype was detected only once. The V and J genes are TRBV5-1 and TRBJ2-7; possible D gene TRBD1, 5 bases. CDR1 is SGHRS, CDR2 YFSETQ, per germline. This CDR3 has 14 amino acids. The germline V and J ends were trimmed by 2 bases and 1 base, with 10 bases remaining between them. DNA for the CDR3: TGCGCCAGCAGCTTCAGCAGGGATTCCTACGAGCAGTACTTC. Residues: CASSFSRDSYEQYF.

By sample fraction, this clonotype is medium-sized. The chain has TRBV20-1 and TRBJ1-6; a possible D gene is TRBD1 (5 bases). Germline V gene sequence: CDR1 DFQATT, CDR2 SNEGSKA (reference sequence). Between the trimmed V and J ends, which lost 4 bases and 14 bases, there was a span of 18 bases. This CDR3 has 13 amino acids. This CDR3 reads CSAIAPGPQALHF. As DNA, the CDR3 is TGCAGTGCTATAGCTCCGGGGCCCCAGGCCCTCCACTTT.

The chain has TRBV7-2 and TRBJ1-1, with D hard to call. V was clipped by 5 bases and J by 1 base, with 11 bases between them. Germline lookup yields CDR1 SGHTA and CDR2 FQGNSA. The CDR3 spans 14 residues. The CDR3 region has the DNA TGTGCCAGCAGCCTCGTCCCCCCGAACACTGAAGCTTTCTTT. Protein sequence: CASSLVPPNTEAFF.

The chain joins TRBV2 to TRBJ1-6, with D perhaps TRBD1 (6 bases). The length of the CDR3 is 13 residues. CDR1 is SNHLY and CDR2 is FYNNEI in the germline V gene. Trimming pared 7 bases from V and 9 bases from J, leaving 13 bases between. The CDR3 loop is CASIGTGRSPLHF. The DNA for the CDR3 is TGTGCCAGCATTGGAACAGGGCGTTCACCCCTCCACTTT.

The V call is TRBV29-1, the J call TRBJ2-5; 7 nucleotides line up with TRBD1. The CDR3 extends over 12 amino acids. After removal of 3 bases from V and 5 bases from J, the junction contained 3 bases not matched to a gene. Germline CDR1 is SQVTM and CDR2 is ANQGSEA. The CDR3 protein is CSVDRGWETQYF. CDR3 sequence (DNA): TGCAGCGTTGACAGGGGGTGGGAGACCCAGTACTTC.

V is TRBV6-1 and J is TRBJ1-2; D is unclear. CDR3 length: 11 amino acids. The V and J ends lost 6 bases and 6 bases respectively, with 8 bases between them. The germline gives CDR1 MNHNS, CDR2 SASEGT. The CDR3 loop is CASSPGHGYTF. DNA of the CDR3: TGTGCCAGCAGCCCGGGCCATGGCTACACCTTC.

The chain joins TRBV7-2 to TRBJ1-2; maybe TRBD1 (5 bases). Germline CDR1 SGHTA, CDR2 FQGNSA. Trimming stripped 0 bases from V and 8 bases from J, with 16 bases between. This CDR3 is built from 15 residues. The CDR3 DNA reads TGTGCCAGCAGCTTAGCTCCTGGGGCGCAGAAAGGCTACACCTTC. Its translation is CASSLAPGAQKGYTF.

A single count supports this clonotype. The chain links TRBV20-1 to TRBJ2-1; TRBD2 might be the D (5 bases). Per the germline V gene, CDR1 is DFQATT and CDR2 is SNEGSKA (reference sequence). This CDR3 spans 15 amino acids. The ends were cut back, 1 base at V and 9 bases at J, with 19 bases in the middle. CDR3 in DNA: TGCAGTGCTAGAGCTGGGCCAGCACGGGGTTTTGAGCAGTTCTTC. Its translation is CSARAGPARGFEQFF.

The chain is built from TRBV28 and TRBJ1-2, with a weak D call TRBD1 (5 bases). The CDR3 totals 14 residues. Trimming stripped 5 bases from V and 2 bases from J, with 12 bases between. CDR1 is MDHEN and CDR2 is SYDVKM in the germline V gene. The CDR3 reads CASSPGYPNYGYTF. In DNA, the CDR3 is TGTGCCAGCAGTCCAGGGTACCCGAACTATGGCTACACCTTC.

This chain uses TRBV20-1 with TRBJ2-7; a weak D match, TRBD1 (7 bases). The CDR3 sequence is 14 residues long. Germline V gene sequence: CDR1 DFQATT, CDR2 SNEGSKA (reference sequence). Trimming took 0 bases from V and 2 from J, leaving 11 bases between them. CDR3 sequence: CSARDAGGPYEQYF. In DNA, the CDR3 is TGCAGTGCTAGAGATGCAGGGGGGCCCTACGAGCAGTACTTC.

The chain links TRBV11-2 to TRBJ1-2; no firm D call. Germline V gene lookup returns CDR1 SGHAT and CDR2 FQNNGV. Trimming shortened V by 2 bases and J by 4 bases, and 11 bases separated the two germline ends. This CDR3 is 14 amino acids long. The DNA for the CDR3 is TGTGCCAGCAGCTTATCGGAAGCTATCTATGGCTACACCTTC. This codes for CASSLSEAIYGYTF.

The J gene is TRBJ1-2, the V gene TRBV5-6; no clear D. The V end lost 0 bases, the J end lost 3 bases, and 12 bases lay between the germline ends. The length of the CDR3 is 15 residues. Germline V CDR1 and CDR2: SGHDT, YYEEEE. CDR3 protein: CASSLGPFGHYGYTF. In nucleotides, the CDR3 is TGTGCCAGCAGCTTGGGCCCATTCGGGCACTATGGCTACACCTTC.